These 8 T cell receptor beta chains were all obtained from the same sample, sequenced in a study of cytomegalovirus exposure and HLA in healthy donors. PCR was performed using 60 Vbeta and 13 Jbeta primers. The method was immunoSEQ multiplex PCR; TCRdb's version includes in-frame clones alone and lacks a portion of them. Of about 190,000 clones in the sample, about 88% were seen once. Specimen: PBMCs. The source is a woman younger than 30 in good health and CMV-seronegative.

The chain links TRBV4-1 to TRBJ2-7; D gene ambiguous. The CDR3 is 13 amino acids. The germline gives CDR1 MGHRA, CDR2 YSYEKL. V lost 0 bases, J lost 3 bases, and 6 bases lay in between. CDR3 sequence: CASSQDLGYEQYF. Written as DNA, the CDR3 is TGCGCCAGCAGCCAAGATCTAGGCTACGAGCAGTACTTC.

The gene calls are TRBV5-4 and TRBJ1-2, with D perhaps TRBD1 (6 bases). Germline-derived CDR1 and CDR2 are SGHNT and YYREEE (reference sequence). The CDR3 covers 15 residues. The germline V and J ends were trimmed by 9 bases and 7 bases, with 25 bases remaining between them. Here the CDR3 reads CATPVRGAPDGGYTF. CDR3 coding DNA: TGTGCCACTCCAGTACGGGGGGCCCCAGACGGTGGCTACACCTTC.

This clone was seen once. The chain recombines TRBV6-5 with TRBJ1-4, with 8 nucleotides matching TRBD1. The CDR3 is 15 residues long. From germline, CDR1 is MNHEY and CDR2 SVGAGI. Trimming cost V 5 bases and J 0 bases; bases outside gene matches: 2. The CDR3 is CASSKQGATNEKLFF. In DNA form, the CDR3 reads TGTGCCAGCAGTAAACAGGGGGCAACTAATGAAAAACTGTTTTTT.

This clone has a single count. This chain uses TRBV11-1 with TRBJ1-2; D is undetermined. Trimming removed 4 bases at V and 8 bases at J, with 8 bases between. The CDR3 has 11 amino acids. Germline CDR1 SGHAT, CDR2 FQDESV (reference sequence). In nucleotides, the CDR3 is TGTGCCAGCAGCTCAGGCGGGGGCTACACCTTC. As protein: CASSSGGGYTF.

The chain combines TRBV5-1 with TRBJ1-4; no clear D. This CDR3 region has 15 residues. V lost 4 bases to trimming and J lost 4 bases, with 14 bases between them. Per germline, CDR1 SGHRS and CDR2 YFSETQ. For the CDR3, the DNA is TGCGCCAGCAGCCGAGAGGCAGCGAATAATGAAAAACTGTTTTTT. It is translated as CASSREAANNEKLFF.

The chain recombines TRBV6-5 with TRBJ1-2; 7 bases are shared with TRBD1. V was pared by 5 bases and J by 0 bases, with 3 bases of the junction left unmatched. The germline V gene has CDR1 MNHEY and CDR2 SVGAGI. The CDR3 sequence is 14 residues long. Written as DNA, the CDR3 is TGTGCCAGCAGTCAGGGGGTAGCTAACTATGGCTACACCTTC. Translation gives CASSQGVANYGYTF.

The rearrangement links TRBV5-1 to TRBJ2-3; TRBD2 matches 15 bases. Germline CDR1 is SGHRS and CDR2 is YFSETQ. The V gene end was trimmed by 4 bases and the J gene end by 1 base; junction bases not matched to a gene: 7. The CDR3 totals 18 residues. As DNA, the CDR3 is TGCGCCAGCAGCACGGGACTAGCGGGAGGACATGGCACAGATACGCAGTATTTT. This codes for CASSTGLAGGHGTDTQYF.

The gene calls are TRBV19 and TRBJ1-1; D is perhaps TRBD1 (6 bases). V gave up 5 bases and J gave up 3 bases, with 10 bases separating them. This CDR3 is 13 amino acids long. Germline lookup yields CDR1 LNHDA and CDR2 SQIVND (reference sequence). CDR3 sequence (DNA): TGTGCCAGTAGTCAGGGGCGGGACACTGAAGCTTTCTTT. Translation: CASSQGRDTEAFF.